This T cell receptor (beta chain) was retrieved from a study of cytomegalovirus exposure and HLA in healthy donors. Study-level background: A data release that came early held around 85 million unique TCRs from HLA-typed donors. Study observations and caveats: Reports showed the classifier diagnosing cytomegalovirus status with high specificity and sensitivity. TCR beta sequences reportedly predicted the HLA-A and HLA-B alleles of most subjects accurately.

This PCR relied on a set of 60 Vbeta primers and 13 Jbeta primers. TCRdb's copy holds only in-frame clones and misses some; the assay was immunoSEQ multiplex PCR. The sample holds fewer than 250,000 clones; 70% to 80% are singletons and the top ten take about 1.6%. The CDR3 is 14 residues long. Trimming took off 2 bases at V and 7 bases at J, with 12 bases between the two ends. The germline CDR1 and CDR2 sequences are LNHDA and SQIVND (reference sequence). About this clone itself: The antigen is not known.

The receptor was derived from a woman aged 50 to 60 in good health and CMV-seronegative. The rearrangement joins TRBV19 to TRBJ1-5; no firm D call. Sample: PBMCs. DNA for the CDR3: TGTGCCAGTAGTATACTCCTAGGTGGCCAGCCCCAGCATTTT. Encoded protein: CASSILLGGQPQHF.